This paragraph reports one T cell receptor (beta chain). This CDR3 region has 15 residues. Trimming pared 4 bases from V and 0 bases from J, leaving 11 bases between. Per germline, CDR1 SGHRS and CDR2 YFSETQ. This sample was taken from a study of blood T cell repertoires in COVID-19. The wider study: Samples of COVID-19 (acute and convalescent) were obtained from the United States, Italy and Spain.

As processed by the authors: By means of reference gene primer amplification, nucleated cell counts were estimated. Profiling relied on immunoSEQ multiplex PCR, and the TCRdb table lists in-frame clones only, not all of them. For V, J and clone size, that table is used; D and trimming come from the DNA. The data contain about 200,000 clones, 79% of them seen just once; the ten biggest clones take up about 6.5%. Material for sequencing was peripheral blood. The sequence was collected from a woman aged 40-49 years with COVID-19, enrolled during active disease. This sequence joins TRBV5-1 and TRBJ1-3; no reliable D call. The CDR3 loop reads CASSPRESSGNTIYF. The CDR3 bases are TGCGCCAGCAGCCCAAGGGAGAGCTCTGGAAACACCATATATTTT.